A single T cell receptor beta chain is shown here with its context. The target of this receptor is not known. Base qualities are not recorded, but no much larger clone differs from it by a single base. TCRbeta CDR3 regions were amplified from genomic DNA by means of the immunoSEQ Assay, a bias-controlled multiplex PCR. Turning to the authors' computational methods: Within the assay, amplification of reference gene primers was used to estimate how many nucleated cells each sample contained. Sequence reads were collapsed and filtered to measure the absolute abundance of every unique TCRbeta CDR3 rearrangement. For each sample, productive Simpson clonality was calculated as the square root of Simpson's diversity index over productive rearrangements. As stored in TCRdb, this immuneACCESS dataset retains in-frame rearrangements with V and J assigned. A fraction of the clones does not appear; measured against another copy, unresolved V genes explain less than half of the discrepancy, and the remainder lacks a known reason. The V and J calls and the clone size are those of that table, but D and trimming were determined from the DNA. Recorded for this sample are about 410,000 clones; approximately 89% of them occurred a single time. The top ten hold around 1.5% of the sample.

The sample comes from a study of blood T cell repertoires in COVID-19 (dated by TCRdb to between 2020 and 2021). Study-level background: The collaborator samples originated in the United States, Italy and Spain and spanned the acute and convalescent phases of COVID-19. The prospective study material was composed of cDNA or gDNA derived from T cells, B-cell-depleted T cells, or PBMCs. Subjects who had been exposed to COVID-19, were actively infected with it, or had recovered from it provided the deeply sampled blood TCRbeta repertoires that made up the dataset. The repertoires were made available in a free public database intended to serve as a resource for research on the immune response to SARS-CoV-2. Samples came from the ongoing ImmuneRACE study (first 160 participants) plus 1,254 subjects from 6 global collaborators. The sample metadata nearly always contained a de-identified subject ID, COVID-19 status, age in years and sex. Where available, HLA class I and class II types were taken from metadata supplied by the sample provider and were not determined by assay-based typing.

In Seattle, one collaborating source enrolled patients while the infection was active and tracked those patients longitudinally over the course of disease. Collaborating institutions collected whole blood in K2EDTA tubes following their own protocols. For TCRbeta analysis, collaborators shipped samples in one of three forms: frozen whole blood, isolated PBMCs, or DNA extracted from either of those sample types. V trim: 4 bases; J trim: 4 bases; unmatched bases: 9. The germline V gene gives CDR1 as SGHRS and CDR2 as YFSETQ. From the cysteine through the phenylalanine, the CDR3 covers 15 amino acids. CDR3 DNA is the only sequence kept; it has 45 bases, read in frame from the first base. The full study reports these points: Clinical and demographic metadata were provided uncurated, with the amount varying by source and participant.

The sequence joins TRBV5-1 to TRBJ1-2; 8 of the junction bases match TRBD1. Sequences were obtained from peripheral blood. The sequence came from a woman aged 40 to 50 with COVID-19, enrolled during active disease. The CDR3 reads CASSGIQGDGYGYTF. The DNA sequence reads TGCGCCAGCAGCGGTATACAGGGGGATGGCTATGGCTACACCTTC.